Sequencing of this TCR beta chain was carried out in a study of identical twins. Trimming cost V 5 bases and J 8 bases, with 22 bases left between them. Per germline, CDR1 LNHNV and CDR2 YYDKDF (reference sequence). The CDR3 covers 16 residues. Via MiXCR, TCRdb re-called the 5' RACE reads, giving one row per CDR3 protein. The sample yields about 900,000 distinct CDR3 sequences, around an eighth seen once. This sample also belongs to another study, concerning yellow fever vaccine responses in identical twins. As that report states: In identical twins, vaccine T cell responses appeared partly shared and partly individual.

The source of this sequence is a woman aged 18-30 years in good health. Sequenced input: PBMCs. V gene TRBV15 combines with J gene TRBJ2-1; D assignment may be TRBD1 or TRBD2 (5 bases each). The CDR3 nucleotides read TGTGCCACCAGCTATAGGGGAACATTTTCGAGGGATGAGCAGTTCTTC. This translates into CATSYRGTFSRDEQFF.